This entry lists 4 T cell receptor beta chains sequenced from one sample in a study of vaccination effects on CD4 cells after COVID-19. ViraFEST expansion of antigen-specific CD4+ T cells with viral peptide pools preceded sequencing. Following an approximately eleven-day culture, CD4+ T cells were purified. This table comes from immunoSEQ multiplex PCR, and its TCRdb copy is limited to in-frame clones, with some not included. Among about 22,000 clones listed, about three quarters were seen once. These receptors are not linked to any known antigen. Sequencing used CD4+ T cells from PBMCs cultured with HCoV-229E spike peptides, obtained before COVID-19 vaccination. The receptors were sampled from a human donor who received a COVID-19 vaccine.

J is TRBJ2-3 and V is TRBV3-1 (or the pseudogene TRBV3-2); 10 nucleotides line up with TRBD2. V lost 2 bases, J lost 3 bases, and 2 bases stayed unmatched. The CDR3 is 15 amino acids. Germline CDR1 is LGHDT and CDR2 is YNNKEL (reference sequence). CDR3: CASSQLSGGTDTQYF. The CDR3, as DNA: TGTGCCAGCAGCCAACTTAGCGGGGGGACAGATACGCAGTATTTT.

The J gene is TRBJ2-7, the V gene TRBV11-2; D is ambiguous. Looked up from germline, CDR1 is SGHAT and CDR2 is FQNNGV. The germline V and J ends were trimmed by 6 bases and 3 bases, with 18 bases remaining between them. The CDR3 length is 15 residues. This CDR3 is CASRDPFPANYEQYF. The CDR3 bases are TGTGCCAGCAGAGACCCTTTTCCGGCGAACTACGAGCAGTACTTC.

The V gene is TRBV3-1 (or the pseudogene TRBV3-2), the J gene TRBJ2-1; TRBD1 matches at 12 bases. The germline gives CDR1 LGHDT, CDR2 YNNKEL (reference sequence). The J segment lost 7 bases and the V segment lost 4 bases, leaving 11 bases of the junction unmatched. The CDR3 runs to 17 residues. In DNA form, the CDR3 reads TGTGCCAGCAGCCCCGGGACAGGGGGCTTTTTTGTAAATGAGCAGTTCTTC. This codes for CASSPGTGGFFVNEQFF.

The chain carries TRBV18 and TRBJ1-5; D not resolved. Trimming took 4 bases from V and 3 from J, leaving 10 bases between them. Germline CDR1 reads KGHSH; CDR2 reads LQKENI. The CDR3 consists of 14 residues. In nucleotides, the CDR3 is TGTGCCAGCTCACTAGACGGTAACAATCAGCCCCAGCATTTT. Protein: CASSLDGNNQPQHF.